A single sample is the source of the 30 T cell receptor beta chains below, sequenced in a study of control samples from healthy donors and cancer patients. Profiled with immunoSEQ multiplex PCR; TCRdb holds only in-frame clones, not every one. The sample carries more than 95,000 clones, approximately 90% recorded once. Sequencing used blood. These receptors came from a woman between 70 and 85 years old in good health.

V gene TRBV5-4 combines with J gene TRBJ1-5, with TRBD1 as a possible D gene (5 bases). V gave up 5 bases and J gave up 4 bases, with 13 bases separating them. This CDR3 has 14 residues. Germline V gene sequence: CDR1 SGHNT, CDR2 YYREEE (reference sequence). The CDR3 is CASSPDGGNQPQHF. CDR3 coding DNA: TGTGCCAGCAGTCCTGACGGGGGAAATCAGCCCCAGCATTTT.

The gene calls are TRBV10-2 and TRBJ2-1, with D possibly being TRBD1 or TRBD2 (6 bases each). Trimming shortened V by 0 bases and J by 9 bases, and 12 bases separated the two germline ends. The germline gives CDR1 WSHSY, CDR2 SAAADI. The CDR3 contains 14 residues. The CDR3 DNA is TGCGCCAGCAGTGAGTCTGGAGGGGGTCGTGAGCAGTTCTTC. This sequence encodes CASSESGGGREQFF.

The chain couples TRBV27 to TRBJ1-1; TRBD1 is a possible D gene (5 bases). The germline gives CDR1 MNHEY, CDR2 SMNVEV (reference sequence). The CDR3 is 13 amino acids. V was shortened by 6 bases and J by 7 bases, with 15 bases between the two germline ends. In nucleotides, the CDR3 is TGTGCCAGCAGGCAGACGGGGGGTTTTGAAGCTTTCTTT. Amino acids: CASRQTGGFEAFF.

The J gene is TRBJ2-5, the V gene TRBV19; tentative D call: TRBD1 (5 bases). Germline V CDR1 and CDR2: LNHDA, SQIVND (reference sequence). V gave up 7 bases and J gave up 1 base, with 16 bases separating them. The CDR3 covers 15 residues. CDR3 loop: CASTPEWGRQETQYF. The CDR3 nucleotides read TGTGCCAGTACTCCCGAGTGGGGCCGCCAAGAGACCCAGTACTTC.

The CDR3 region has the DNA TGTGCCAGCAGTGACGAAAATAGGGACGACACTGAAGCTTTCTTT. Its translation is CASSDENRDDTEAFF. The chain couples TRBV25-1 to TRBJ1-1, with a weak D call TRBD1 (5 bases). The V and J ends lost 3 bases and 3 bases respectively, with 14 bases between them. The CDR3 consists of 15 residues. Germline-derived CDR1 and CDR2 are MGHDK and SYGVNS.

CDR3: CASSEGPSETQYF. CDR3 DNA: TGCGCCAGCAGTGAGGGGCCGTCGGAGACCCAGTACTTC. The J gene is TRBJ2-5, the V gene TRBV10-1; no clear D gene. V was pared by 2 bases and J by 5 bases, with 9 bases between. CDR1 and CDR2 (germline): WNHNN, SYGVQD (reference sequence). CDR3 length equals 13 residues.

V and J are TRBV9 and TRBJ1-2, with D hard to call. V was cut by 0 bases and J by 4 bases, with 16 bases left in between. Germline V CDR1 and CDR2: SGDLS, YYNGEE. CDR3 length: 16 amino acids. The CDR3 is CASSVEPSIGSYGYTF. The CDR3 nucleotides read TGTGCCAGCAGCGTAGAGCCCTCTATCGGCTCCTATGGCTACACCTTC.

The J gene is TRBJ1-6, the V gene TRBV10-1; D might be TRBD1 (5 bases). CDR3 length: 13 amino acids. Germline CDR1 is WNHNN and CDR2 is SYGVQD (reference sequence). V dropped 0 bases and J dropped 11 bases, with 8 bases sitting between them. The chain's CDR3 is CASSESLGAPLHF. DNA of the CDR3: TGCGCCAGCAGTGAGTCGTTGGGGGCACCCCTCCACTTT.

The rearrangement joins TRBV6-5 to TRBJ1-1; possible D gene TRBD1, 6 bases. The germline V gene has CDR1 MNHEY and CDR2 SVGAGI. The V and J ends lost 0 bases and 4 bases respectively, with 12 bases between them. This CDR3 spans 15 amino acids. The CDR3 protein is CASSYSSLGGTEAFF. In nucleotides, the CDR3 is TGTGCCAGCAGTTACTCGAGTCTAGGGGGCACTGAAGCTTTCTTT.

This clone was seen a single time. The CDR3 bases are TGCGCCAGCAGCTTGGGGCGAGGCCAAGAGACCCAGTACTTC. Its translation: CASSLGRGQETQYF. The chain links TRBV5-1 to TRBJ2-5; the D is unclear. Trimming left V 0 bases short and J 1 base short, with 7 bases between. Germline CDR1 reads SGHRS; CDR2 reads YFSETQ. CDR3 length: 14 residues. Looking up the rest from reference TRBV5-1 and TRBJ2-5 gives the full variable domain: KAGVTQTPRYLIKTRGQQVTLSCSPISGHRSVSWYQQTPGQGLQFLFEYFSETQRNKGNFPGRFSGRQFSNSRSEMNVSTLELGDSALYLCASSLGRGQETQYFGPGTRLLVL.

The chain uses TRBV5-1 and TRBJ2-4; D perhaps matches TRBD2 (5 bases). V shed 0 bases and J shed 0 bases, with 7 bases lying between them. Looked up from germline, CDR1 is SGHRS and CDR2 is YFSETQ. The CDR3 has 15 residues. The CDR3 DNA follows: TGCGCCAGCAGCTTGGACGGACTAGCCAAAAACATTCAGTACTTC. Encoded protein: CASSLDGLAKNIQYF.

This chain uses TRBV5-6 with TRBJ2-4; TRBD1 agrees at 7 bases. The CDR3 consists of 13 residues. The V gene end was trimmed by 2 bases and the J gene end by 9 bases; junction bases not matched to a gene: 5. Germline CDR1 and CDR2: SGHDT and YYEEEE. CDR3 nucleotide sequence: TGTGCCAGCAGCTTAGGGACAGTACCCATTCAGTACTTC. It codes for CASSLGTVPIQYF.

This rearrangement joins TRBV3-1 (or the pseudogene TRBV3-2) to TRBJ1-3; D gene uncertain. CDR1 LGHDT and CDR2 YNNKEL come from the germline V gene (reference sequence). There are 15 residues in the CDR3. The germline V and J ends were trimmed by 1 base and 4 bases, with 11 bases remaining between them. The CDR3 bases are TGTGCCAGCAGCCAAGTTACAGCCTCAGGAAACACCATATATTTT. The encoded protein is CASSQVTASGNTIYF.

CDR3 nucleotides: TGTGCCAGCAGCTTAGGAAAAGGGAGGACAACTAATGAAAAACTGTTTTTT. It encodes CASSLGKGRTTNEKLFF. The chain couples TRBV11-2 to TRBJ1-4; D is uncertain. V was pared by 1 base and J by 0 bases, with 12 bases between. This CDR3 has 17 amino acids. Germline V CDR1 and CDR2: SGHAT, FQNNGV. The entire variable domain, with the rest obtained from reference TRBV11-2 and TRBJ1-4, is as follows: EAGVAQSPRYKIIEKRQSVAFWCNPISGHATLYWYQQILGQGPKLLIQFQNNGVVDDSQLPKDRFSAERLKGVDSTLKIQPAKLEDSAVYLCASSLGKGRTTNEKLFFGSGTQLSVL.

This chain links TRBV5-1 with TRBJ1-6, with D unresolved. The ends were cut back, 8 bases at V and 7 bases at J, with 16 bases in the middle. CDR1 and CDR2 from the germline V gene are SGHRS and YFSETQ. This CDR3 spans 14 amino acids. The CDR3, as DNA: TGCGCCAGTCGCTCCGGGGTATCAAATTCACCCCTCCACTTT. Residues: CASRSGVSNSPLHF.

The J gene is TRBJ2-6, the V gene TRBV2; tentative D call: TRBD2 (5 bases). With 3 bases removed from V and 2 bases from J, the gap between germline ends came to 14 bases. CDR3 length equals 17 residues. CDR1 is SNHLY and CDR2 is FYNNEI in the germline V gene. As DNA, the CDR3 is TGTGCCAGCAGTGACGAGGGTCTGGTTGCTGGGGCCAACGTCCTGACTTTC. This sequence encodes CASSDEGLVAGANVLTF.

The chain has TRBV3-1 (or the pseudogene TRBV3-2) and TRBJ2-7, with TRBD1 identical over 9 bases. V lost 3 bases and J lost 0; bases outside the gene matches: 3. The CDR3 has 15 amino acids. The germline gives CDR1 LGHDT, CDR2 YNNKEL (reference sequence). The CDR3 sequence is CASSHGTGSSYEQYF. CDR3 nucleotide sequence: TGTGCCAGCAGCCACGGGACAGGGAGCTCCTACGAGCAGTACTTC.

As DNA, the CDR3 is TGTGCCAGCACTACAGGGGGCTTTCAGCCCCAGCATTTT. Translating it yields CASTTGGFQPQHF. The chain employs TRBV21-1 and TRBJ1-5; the D call TRBD1 from the table was never checked on the DNA. TRBV21-1 is tagged as a pseudogene. This CDR3 spans 13 amino acids.

The CDR3 nucleotides are TGTGCCAGTAGAACGGCCACGCTGAGAAACACCATATATTTT. It translates to CASRTATLRNTIYF. The rearrangement links TRBV19 to TRBJ1-3; the D is unclear. V dropped 6 bases and J dropped 5 bases, with 14 bases sitting between them. The germline gives CDR1 LNHDA, CDR2 SQIVND (reference sequence). The CDR3 contains 14 residues.

The chain recombines TRBV4-3 with TRBJ1-4; D remains ambiguous. V dropped 1 base and J dropped 8 bases, with 11 bases sitting between them. This CDR3 spans 14 amino acids. The germline V gene has CDR1 LGHNA and CDR2 YSLEER. CDR3 amino acids: CASSQGDLGEKLFF. The CDR3, as DNA: TGCGCCAGCAGCCAAGGTGACCTGGGGGAAAAACTGTTTTTT.

The rearrangement joins TRBV7-2 to TRBJ1-1; D gene ambiguous. Germline V gene data show CDR1 as SGHTA and CDR2 as FQGNSA. V lost 2 bases and J lost 2, with 12 bases in between. The CDR3 is 15 residues long. CDR3 DNA sequence: TGTGCCAGCAGCTTACTAGTTTCGGATAACACTGAAGCTTTCTTT. Its translation is CASSLLVSDNTEAFF.

This sequence joins TRBV4-3 and TRBJ2-3; no firm D call. Germline loops: CDR1 LGHNA, CDR2 YSLEER. V lost 4 bases to trimming and J lost 1 base, with 12 bases between them. This CDR3 region has 15 residues. As DNA, the CDR3 is TGCGCCAGCAGCCCCCTTTTAGACGGCACAGATACGCAGTATTTT. Protein sequence: CASSPLLDGTDTQYF.

A single count supports this clone. This chain connects TRBV6-5 to TRBJ1-5; 8 bases are a match to TRBD1. Germline CDR1 reads MNHEY; CDR2 reads SVGAGI. J was trimmed by 6 bases and V by 6 bases; bases with no gene match: 7. CDR3 length equals 14 residues. The CDR3 coding sequence is TGTGCCAGCAGCCGGGACAGGACGACTCAGCCCCAGCATTTT. Its protein is CASSRDRTTQPQHF.

The chain combines TRBV3-1 (or the pseudogene TRBV3-2) with TRBJ2-1; no definite D call. V was shortened by 1 base and J by 8 bases, with 9 bases between the two germline ends. The V gene's germline CDR1 is LGHDT and CDR2 YNNKEL (reference sequence). The CDR3 is 13 amino acids. In DNA, the CDR3 is TGTGCCAGCAGCCAAGTGGTTAAGCATGAGCAGTTCTTC. Residues: CASSQVVKHEQFF.

The chain couples TRBV11-3 to TRBJ1-5; D gene unclear. Trimming removed 4 bases at V and 0 bases at J, with 7 bases between. The CDR3 length is 14 residues. The germline V gene has CDR1 SGHNT and CDR2 YENEEA. The CDR3 DNA reads TGTGCCAGCAGCTCCAGCTATAGCAATCAGCCCCAGCATTTT. Its translation is CASSSSYSNQPQHF.

For the CDR3, the DNA is TGTGCCAGCTCACCCCCAACAGGGGTTCGAAACACCATATATTTT. Translating gives CASSPPTGVRNTIYF. The genes are TRBV18 and TRBJ1-3; 7 nucleotides agree with TRBD1. The junction had 7 bases not matched to a gene; V was cut back by 3 bases and J by 5 bases. Germline V lookup: CDR1 KGHSH, CDR2 LQKENI. The length of the CDR3 is 15 residues.

The chain is built from TRBV6-6 and TRBJ1-1; D uncertain. CDR1 and CDR2 (germline): MNHNY, SVGAGI (reference sequence). Between the trimmed V and J ends, which lost 2 bases and 4 bases, there was a span of 8 bases. The CDR3 is 13 amino acids. The CDR3 bases are TGTGCCAGCAGTTACAAAGTAGGCACTGAAGCTTTCTTT. It is translated as CASSYKVGTEAFF.

This rearrangement joins TRBV7-6 to TRBJ1-5; 9 nucleotides match TRBD1. Germline V gene lookup returns CDR1 SGHVS and CDR2 FNYEAQ. With V trimmed by 1 base and J by 0 bases, 1 base remained unmatched. The CDR3 spans 16 residues. This CDR3 is CASSLGDRASNQPQHF. Here the CDR3 DNA reads TGTGCCAGCAGCTTAGGGGACAGGGCTAGCAATCAGCCCCAGCATTTT.

CDR3 nucleotide sequence: TGTGCCAGCTCTCCAGGGGGCGCGTATTACGAGGGCTACACCTTC. It codes for CASSPGGAYYEGYTF. The chain recombines TRBV18 with TRBJ1-2, with TRBD1 matching over 8 bases. Losses at the gene ends were 6 bases for V and 8 bases for J; bases not matched to a gene: 14. CDR1 is KGHSH and CDR2 is LQKENI in the germline V gene. This CDR3 contains 15 residues. The whole variable domain, remainder taken from reference TRBV18 and TRBJ1-2, is NAGVMQNPRHLVRRRGQEARLRCSPMKGHSHVYWYRQLPEEGLKFMVYLQKENIIDESGMPKERFSAEFPKEGPSILRIQQVVRGDSAAYFCASSPGGAYYEGYTFGSGTRLTVV.

The chain combines TRBV12-5 with TRBJ1-1, with 7 bases aligning to TRBD1. CDR3 length: 15 residues. With V trimmed by 5 bases and J by 4 bases, 10 bases remained unmatched. Germline CDR1 reads LGHNT; CDR2 reads FRNRAP. The CDR3 sequence is CASGKGGKFLTEAFF. The CDR3 DNA reads TGTGCTAGTGGTAAAGGGGGCAAGTTTCTCACTGAAGCTTTCTTT.